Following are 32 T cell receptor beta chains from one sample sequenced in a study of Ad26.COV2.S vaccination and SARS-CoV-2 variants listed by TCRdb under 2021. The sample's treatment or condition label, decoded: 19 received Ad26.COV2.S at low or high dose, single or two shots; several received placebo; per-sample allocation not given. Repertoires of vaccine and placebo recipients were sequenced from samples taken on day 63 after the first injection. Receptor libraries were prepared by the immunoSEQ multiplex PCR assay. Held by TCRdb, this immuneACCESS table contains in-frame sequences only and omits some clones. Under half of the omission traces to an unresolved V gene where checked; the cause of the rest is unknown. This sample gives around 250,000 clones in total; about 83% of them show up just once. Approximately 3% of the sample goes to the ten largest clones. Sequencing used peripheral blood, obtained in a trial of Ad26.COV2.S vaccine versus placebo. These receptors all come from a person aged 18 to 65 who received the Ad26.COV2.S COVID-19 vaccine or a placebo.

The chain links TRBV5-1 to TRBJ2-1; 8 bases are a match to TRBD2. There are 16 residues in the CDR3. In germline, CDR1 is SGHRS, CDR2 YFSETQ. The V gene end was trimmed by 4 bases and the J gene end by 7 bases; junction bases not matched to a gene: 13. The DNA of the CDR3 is TGCGCCAGCAGCGCCGATTATAGCGGGATCCAAAATGAGCAGTTCTTC. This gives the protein CASSADYSGIQNEQFF.

For the CDR3, the DNA is TGTGCCAGCAGCTTCCGGACCGGCTCGCCCACCGGGGAGCTGTTTTTT. Encoded protein: CASSFRTGSPTGELFF. This chain links TRBV7-9 with TRBJ2-2, with no clear D. The CDR3 length is 16 residues. The germline V gene encodes CDR1 SEHNR and CDR2 FQNEAQ (reference sequence). Trimming stripped 3 bases from V and 4 bases from J, with 15 bases between. Full variable domain (missing parts from reference TRBV7-9 and TRBJ2-2): DTGVSQNPRHKITKRGQNVTFRCDPISEHNRLYWYRQTLGQGPEFLTYFQNEAQLEKSRLLSDRFSAERPKGSFSTLEIQRTEQGDSAMYLCASSFRTGSPTGELFFGEGSRLTVL.

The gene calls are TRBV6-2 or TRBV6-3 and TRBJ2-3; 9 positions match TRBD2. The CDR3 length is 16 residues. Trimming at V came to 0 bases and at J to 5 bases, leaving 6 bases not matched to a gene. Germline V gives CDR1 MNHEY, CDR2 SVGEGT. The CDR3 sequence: CASSYSLREGLDTQYF. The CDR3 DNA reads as TGTGCCAGCAGTTACTCCCTGCGGGAGGGGTTAGATACGCAGTATTTT.

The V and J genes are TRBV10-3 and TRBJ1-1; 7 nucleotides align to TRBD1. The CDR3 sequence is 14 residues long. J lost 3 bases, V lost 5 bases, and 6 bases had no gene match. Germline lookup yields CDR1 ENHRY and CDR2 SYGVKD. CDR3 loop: CAISPTGDDTEAFF. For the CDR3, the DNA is TGTGCCATCAGTCCTACAGGGGATGACACTGAAGCTTTCTTT.

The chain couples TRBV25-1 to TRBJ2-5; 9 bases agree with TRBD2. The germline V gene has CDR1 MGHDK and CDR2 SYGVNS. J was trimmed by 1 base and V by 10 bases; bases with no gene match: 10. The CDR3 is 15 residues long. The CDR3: CATWGRAGGQETQYF. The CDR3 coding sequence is TGTGCCACCTGGGGACGAGCGGGGGGCCAAGAGACCCAGTACTTC.

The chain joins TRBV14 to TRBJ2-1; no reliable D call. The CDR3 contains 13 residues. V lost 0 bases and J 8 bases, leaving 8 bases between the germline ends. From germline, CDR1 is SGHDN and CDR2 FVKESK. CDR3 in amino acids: CASSQDSFYEQFF. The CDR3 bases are TGTGCCAGCAGCCAAGATTCCTTTTATGAGCAGTTCTTC. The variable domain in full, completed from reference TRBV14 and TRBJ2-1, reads EAGVTQFPSHSVIEKGQTVTLRCDPISGHDNLYWYRRVMGKEIKFLLHFVKESKQDESGMPNNRFLAERTGGTYSTLKVQPAELEDSGVYFCASSQDSFYEQFFGPGTRLTVL.

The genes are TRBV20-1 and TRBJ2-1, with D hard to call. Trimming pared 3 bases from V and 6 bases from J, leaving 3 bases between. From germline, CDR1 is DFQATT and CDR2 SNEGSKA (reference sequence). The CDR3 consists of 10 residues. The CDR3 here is CSASVNEQFF. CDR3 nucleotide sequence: TGCAGTGCTAGCGTCAATGAGCAGTTCTTC.

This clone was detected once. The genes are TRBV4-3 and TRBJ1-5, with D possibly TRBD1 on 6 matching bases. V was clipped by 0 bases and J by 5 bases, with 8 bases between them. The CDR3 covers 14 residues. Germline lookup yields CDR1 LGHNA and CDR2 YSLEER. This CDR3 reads CASSQERGHQPQHF. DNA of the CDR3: TGCGCCAGCAGCCAAGAGCGGGGGCATCAGCCCCAGCATTTT.

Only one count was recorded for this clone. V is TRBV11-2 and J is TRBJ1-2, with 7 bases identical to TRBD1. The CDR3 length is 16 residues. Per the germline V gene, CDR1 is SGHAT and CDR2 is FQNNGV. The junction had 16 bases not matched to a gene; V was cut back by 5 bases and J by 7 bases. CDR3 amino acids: CASSALRDRHMAGYTF. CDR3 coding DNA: TGTGCCAGCAGCGCCCTCCGGGACAGACATATGGCTGGCTACACCTTC.

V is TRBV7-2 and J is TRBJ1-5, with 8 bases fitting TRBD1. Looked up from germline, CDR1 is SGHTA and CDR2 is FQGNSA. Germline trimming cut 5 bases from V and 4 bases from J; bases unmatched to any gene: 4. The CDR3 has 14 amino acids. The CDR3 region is CASSQTGGNQPQHF. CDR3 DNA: TGTGCCAGCAGCCAAACAGGGGGGAATCAGCCCCAGCATTTT.

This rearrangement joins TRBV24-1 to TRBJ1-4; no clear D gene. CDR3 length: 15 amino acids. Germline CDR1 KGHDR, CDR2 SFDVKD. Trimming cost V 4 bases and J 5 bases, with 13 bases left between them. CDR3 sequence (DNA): TGTGCCACCAGTGAACGAGCAGATAGAAATGAAAAACTGTTTTTT. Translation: CATSERADRNEKLFF.

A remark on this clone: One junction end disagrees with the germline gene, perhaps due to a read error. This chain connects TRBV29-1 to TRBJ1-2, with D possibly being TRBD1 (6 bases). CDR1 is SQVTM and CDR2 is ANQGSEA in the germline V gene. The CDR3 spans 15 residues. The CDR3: CSVEGGGGGEYGYTF. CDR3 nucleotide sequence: TGCAGCGTCGAAGGGGGTGGGGGAGGCGAATATGGCTACACCTTC.

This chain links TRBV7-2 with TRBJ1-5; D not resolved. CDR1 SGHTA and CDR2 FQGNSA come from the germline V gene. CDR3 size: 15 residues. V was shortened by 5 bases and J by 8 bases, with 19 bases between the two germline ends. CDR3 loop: CASSPGDGGMEPQHF. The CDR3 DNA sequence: TGTGCCAGCAGCCCCGGCGATGGTGGGATGGAGCCCCAGCATTTT.

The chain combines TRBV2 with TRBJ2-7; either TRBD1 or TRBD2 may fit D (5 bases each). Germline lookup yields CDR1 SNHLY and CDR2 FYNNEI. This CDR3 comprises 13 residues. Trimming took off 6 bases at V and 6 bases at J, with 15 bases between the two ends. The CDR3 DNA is TGTGCCAGCAGCGGGGACCCCCAGACCGAGCAGTACGTC. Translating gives CASSGDPQTEQYV.

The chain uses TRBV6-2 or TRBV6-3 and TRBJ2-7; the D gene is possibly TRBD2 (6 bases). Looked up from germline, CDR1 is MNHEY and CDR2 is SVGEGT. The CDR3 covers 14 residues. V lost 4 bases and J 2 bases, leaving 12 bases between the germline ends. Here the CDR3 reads CASSFYGGAYEQYV. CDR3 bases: TGTGCCAGCAGTTTCTACGGGGGTGCCTACGAGCAGTACGTC.

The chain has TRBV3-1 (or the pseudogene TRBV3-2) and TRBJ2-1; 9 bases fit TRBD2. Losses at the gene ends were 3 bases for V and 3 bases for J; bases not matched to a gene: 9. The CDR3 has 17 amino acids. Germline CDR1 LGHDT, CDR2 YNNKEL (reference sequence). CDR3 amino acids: CASSQTGLAFSYNEQFF. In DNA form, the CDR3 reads TGTGCCAGCAGCCAGACGGGACTAGCTTTCAGCTACAATGAGCAGTTCTTC.

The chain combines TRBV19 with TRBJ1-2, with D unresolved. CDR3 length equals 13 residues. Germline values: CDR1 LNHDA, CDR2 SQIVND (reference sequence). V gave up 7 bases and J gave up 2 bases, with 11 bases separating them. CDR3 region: CASNFGPNYGYTF. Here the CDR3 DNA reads TGTGCCAGTAACTTCGGACCAAACTATGGCTACACCTTC.

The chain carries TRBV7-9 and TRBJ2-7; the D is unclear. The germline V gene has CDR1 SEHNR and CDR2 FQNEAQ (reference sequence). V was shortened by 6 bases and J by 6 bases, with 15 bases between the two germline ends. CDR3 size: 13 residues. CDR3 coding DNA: TGTGCCAGCAGTCAAGATCGGAACTCCGAGCAGTACGTC. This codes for CASSQDRNSEQYV.

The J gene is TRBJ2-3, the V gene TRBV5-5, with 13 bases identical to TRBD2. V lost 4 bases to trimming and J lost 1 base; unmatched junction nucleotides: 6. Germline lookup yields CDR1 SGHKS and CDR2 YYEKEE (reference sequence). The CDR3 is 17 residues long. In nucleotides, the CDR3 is TGTGCCAGCAGCGTACCACTAGCGGGGGGGGGCACAGATACGCAGTATTTT. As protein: CASSVPLAGGGTDTQYF.

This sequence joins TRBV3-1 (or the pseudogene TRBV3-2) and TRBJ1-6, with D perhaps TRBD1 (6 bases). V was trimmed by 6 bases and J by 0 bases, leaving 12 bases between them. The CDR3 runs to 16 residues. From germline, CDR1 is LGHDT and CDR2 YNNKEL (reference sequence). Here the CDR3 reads CASSRQESSYNSPLHF. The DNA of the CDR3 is TGTGCCAGCAGTCGACAGGAGAGCTCCTATAATTCACCCCTCCACTTT.

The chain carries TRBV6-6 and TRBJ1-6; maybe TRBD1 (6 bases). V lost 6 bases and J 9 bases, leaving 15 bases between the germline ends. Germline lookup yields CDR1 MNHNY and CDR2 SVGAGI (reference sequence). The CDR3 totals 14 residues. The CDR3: CASSAAGVSSPLHF. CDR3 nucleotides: TGTGCCAGCAGCGCTGCAGGGGTTAGTTCACCCCTCCACTTT.

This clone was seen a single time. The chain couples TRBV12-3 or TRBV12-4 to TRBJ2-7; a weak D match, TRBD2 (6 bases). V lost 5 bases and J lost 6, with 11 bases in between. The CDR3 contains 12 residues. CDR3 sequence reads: CASSLLGGEQYV. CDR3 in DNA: TGTGCCAGCAGTCTCCTCGGGGGCGAGCAGTACGTC.

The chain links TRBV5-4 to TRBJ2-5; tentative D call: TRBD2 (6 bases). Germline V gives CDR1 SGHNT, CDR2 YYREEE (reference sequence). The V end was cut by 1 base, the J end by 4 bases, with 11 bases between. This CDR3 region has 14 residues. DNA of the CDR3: TGTGCCAGCAGCTTGAACCTCGGGAGAGAGACCCAGTACTTC. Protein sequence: CASSLNLGRETQYF.

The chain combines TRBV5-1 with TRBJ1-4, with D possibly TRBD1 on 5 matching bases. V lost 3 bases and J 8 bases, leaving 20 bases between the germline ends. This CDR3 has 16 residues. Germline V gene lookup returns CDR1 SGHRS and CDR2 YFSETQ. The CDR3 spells CASSSDTAWVKEKLFF. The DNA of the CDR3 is TGCGCCAGCAGCTCGGACACCGCGTGGGTGAAGGAAAAACTGTTTTTT. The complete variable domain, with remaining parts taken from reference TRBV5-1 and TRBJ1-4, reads KAGVTQTPRYLIKTRGQQVTLSCSPISGHRSVSWYQQTPGQGLQFLFEYFSETQRNKGNFPGRFSGRQFSNSRSEMNVSTLELGDSALYLCASSSDTAWVKEKLFFGSGTQLSVL.

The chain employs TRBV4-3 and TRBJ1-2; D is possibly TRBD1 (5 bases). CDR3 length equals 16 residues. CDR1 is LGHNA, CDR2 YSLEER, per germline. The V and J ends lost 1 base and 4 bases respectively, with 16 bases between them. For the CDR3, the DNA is TGCGCCAGCAGCCAAGTGGACCCCGGGGGGGGCTATGGCTACACCTTC. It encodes CASSQVDPGGGYGYTF.

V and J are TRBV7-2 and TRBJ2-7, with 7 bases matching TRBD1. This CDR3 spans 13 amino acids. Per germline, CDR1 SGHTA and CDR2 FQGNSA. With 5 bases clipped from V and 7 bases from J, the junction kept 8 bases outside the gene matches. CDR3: CASSRQGLGEQYF. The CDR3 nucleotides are TGTGCCAGCAGCCGACAGGGTTTGGGAGAGCAGTACTTC. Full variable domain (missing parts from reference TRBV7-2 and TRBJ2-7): GAGVSQSPSNKVTEKGKDVELRCDPISGHTALYWYRQSLGQGLEFLIYFQGNSAPDKSGLPSDRFSAERTGGSVSTLTIQRTQQEDSAVYLCASSRQGLGEQYFGPGTRLTVT.

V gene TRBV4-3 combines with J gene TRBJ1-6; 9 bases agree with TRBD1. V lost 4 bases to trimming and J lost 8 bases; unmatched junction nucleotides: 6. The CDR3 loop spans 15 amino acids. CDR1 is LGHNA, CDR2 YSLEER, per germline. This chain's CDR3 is CASSLGGQGDSPLHF. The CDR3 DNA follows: TGCGCCAGCAGCCTCGGGGGACAGGGAGATTCACCCCTCCACTTT.

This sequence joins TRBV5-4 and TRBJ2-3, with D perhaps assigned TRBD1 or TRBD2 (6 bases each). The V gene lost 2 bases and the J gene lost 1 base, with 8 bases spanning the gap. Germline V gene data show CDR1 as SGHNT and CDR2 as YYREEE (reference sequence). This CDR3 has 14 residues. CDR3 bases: TGTGCCAGCAGCTTAGGGGGGCGCACAGATACGCAGTATTTT. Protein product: CASSLGGRTDTQYF. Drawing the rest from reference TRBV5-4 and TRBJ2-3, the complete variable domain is ETGVTQSPTHLIKTRGQQVTLRCSSQSGHNTVSWYQQALGQGPQFIFQYYREEENGRGNFPPRFSGLQFPNYSSELNVNALELDDSALYLCASSLGGRTDTQYFGPGTRLTVL.

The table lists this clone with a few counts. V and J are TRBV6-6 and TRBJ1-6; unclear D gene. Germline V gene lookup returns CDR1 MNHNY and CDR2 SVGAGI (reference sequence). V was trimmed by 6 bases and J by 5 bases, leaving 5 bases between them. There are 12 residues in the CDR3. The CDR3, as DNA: TGTGCCAGCAGCGCCAATAATTCACCCCTCCACTTT. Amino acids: CASSANNSPLHF.

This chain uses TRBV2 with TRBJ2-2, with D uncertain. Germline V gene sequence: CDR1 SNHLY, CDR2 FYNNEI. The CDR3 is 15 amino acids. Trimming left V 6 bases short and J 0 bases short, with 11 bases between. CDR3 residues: CASRAGPANTGELFF. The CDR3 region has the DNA TGTGCCAGCAGAGCAGGACCCGCGAACACCGGGGAGCTGTTTTTT.

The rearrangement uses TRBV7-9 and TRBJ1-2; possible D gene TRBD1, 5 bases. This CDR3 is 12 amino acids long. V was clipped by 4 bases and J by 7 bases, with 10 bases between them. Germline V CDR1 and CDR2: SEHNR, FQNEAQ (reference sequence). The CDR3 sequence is CASSSQGLGYTF. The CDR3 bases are TGTGCCAGCAGCTCCCAGGGACTTGGCTACACCTTC.

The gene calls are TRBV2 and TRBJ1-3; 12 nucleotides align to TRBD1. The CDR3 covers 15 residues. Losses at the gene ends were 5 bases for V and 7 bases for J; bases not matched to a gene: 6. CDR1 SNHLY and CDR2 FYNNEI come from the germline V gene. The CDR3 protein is CASSPGTGGGNTIYF. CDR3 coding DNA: TGTGCCAGCAGTCCTGGGACAGGGGGCGGGAACACCATATATTTT.